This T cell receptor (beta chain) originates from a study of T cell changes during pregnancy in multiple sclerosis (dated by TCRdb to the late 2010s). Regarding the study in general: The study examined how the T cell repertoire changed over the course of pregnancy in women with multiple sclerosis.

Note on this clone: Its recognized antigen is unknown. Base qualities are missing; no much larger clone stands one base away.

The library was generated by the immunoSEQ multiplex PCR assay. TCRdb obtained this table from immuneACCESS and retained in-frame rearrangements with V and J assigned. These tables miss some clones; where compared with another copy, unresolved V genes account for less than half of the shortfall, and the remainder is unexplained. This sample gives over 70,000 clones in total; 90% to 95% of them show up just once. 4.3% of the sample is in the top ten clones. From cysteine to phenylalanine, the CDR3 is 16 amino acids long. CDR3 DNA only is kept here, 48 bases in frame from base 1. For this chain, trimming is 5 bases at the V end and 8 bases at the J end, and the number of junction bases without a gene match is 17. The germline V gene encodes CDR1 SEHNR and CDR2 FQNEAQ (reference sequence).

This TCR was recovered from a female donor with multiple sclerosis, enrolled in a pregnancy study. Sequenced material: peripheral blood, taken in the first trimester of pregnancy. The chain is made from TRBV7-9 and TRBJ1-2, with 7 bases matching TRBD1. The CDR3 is CASSHPFKTGNRGYTF. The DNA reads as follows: TGTGCCAGCAGCCATCCATTTAAGACAGGGAATCGGGGCTACACCTTC.